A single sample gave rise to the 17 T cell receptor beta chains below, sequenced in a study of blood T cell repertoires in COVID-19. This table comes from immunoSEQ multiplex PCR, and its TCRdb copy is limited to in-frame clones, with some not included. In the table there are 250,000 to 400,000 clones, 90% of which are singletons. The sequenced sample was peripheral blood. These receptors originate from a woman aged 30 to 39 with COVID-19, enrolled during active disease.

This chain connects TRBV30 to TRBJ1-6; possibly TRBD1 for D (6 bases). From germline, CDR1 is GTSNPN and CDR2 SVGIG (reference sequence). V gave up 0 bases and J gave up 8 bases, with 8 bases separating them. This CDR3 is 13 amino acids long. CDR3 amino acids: CAWSVQGYSPLHF. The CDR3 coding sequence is TGTGCCTGGAGTGTACAGGGCTATTCACCCCTCCACTTT.

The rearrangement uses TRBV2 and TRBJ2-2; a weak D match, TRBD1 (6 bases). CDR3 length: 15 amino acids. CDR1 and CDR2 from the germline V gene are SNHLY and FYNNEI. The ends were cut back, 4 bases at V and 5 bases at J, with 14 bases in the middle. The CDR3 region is CASSAWSGETGELFF. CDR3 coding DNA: TGTGCCAGCAGTGCGTGGTCAGGGGAAACCGGGGAGCTGTTTTTT. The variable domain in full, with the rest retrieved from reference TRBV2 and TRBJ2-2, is EPEVTQTPSHQVTQMGQEVILRCVPISNHLYFYWYRQILGQKVEFLVSFYNNEISEKSEIFDDQFSVERPDGSNFTLKIRSTKLEDSAMYFCASSAWSGETGELFFGEGSRLTVL.

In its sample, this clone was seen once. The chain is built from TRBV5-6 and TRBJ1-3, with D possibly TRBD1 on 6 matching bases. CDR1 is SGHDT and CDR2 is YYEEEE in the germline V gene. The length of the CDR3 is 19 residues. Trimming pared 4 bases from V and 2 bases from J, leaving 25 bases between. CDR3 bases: TGTGCCAGCAGCGGTCTGGACAGCGACTTTTTTCGAGCTGGAAACACCATATATTTT. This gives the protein CASSGLDSDFFRAGNTIYF. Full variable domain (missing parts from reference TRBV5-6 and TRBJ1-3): DAGVTQSPTHLIKTRGQQVTLRCSPKSGHDTVSWYQQALGQGPQFIFQYYEEEERQRGNFPDRFSGHQFPNYSSELNVNALLLGDSALYLCASSGLDSDFFRAGNTIYFGEGSWLTVV.

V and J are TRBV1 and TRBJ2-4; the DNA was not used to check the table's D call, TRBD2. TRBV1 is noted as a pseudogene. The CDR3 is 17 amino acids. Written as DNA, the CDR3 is TGCACCAGCAGCCAAGATACTAGCGGGAGGCACAAAAACATTCAGTACTTC. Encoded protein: CTSSQDTSGRHKNIQYF.

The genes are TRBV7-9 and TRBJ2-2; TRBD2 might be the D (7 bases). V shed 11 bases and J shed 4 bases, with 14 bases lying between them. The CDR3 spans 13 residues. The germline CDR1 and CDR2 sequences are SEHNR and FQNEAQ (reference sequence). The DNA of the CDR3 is TGTGCCCCCACAGGGACTACCACCGGGGAGCTGTTTTTT. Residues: CAPTGTTTGELFF.

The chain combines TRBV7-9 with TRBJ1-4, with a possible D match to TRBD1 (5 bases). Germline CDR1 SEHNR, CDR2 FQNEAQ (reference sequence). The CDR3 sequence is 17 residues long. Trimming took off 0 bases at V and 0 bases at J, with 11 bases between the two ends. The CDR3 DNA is TGTGCCAGCAGCTTAGCGGGGCAGCCCGCAACTAATGAAAAACTGTTTTTT. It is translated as CASSLAGQPATNEKLFF.

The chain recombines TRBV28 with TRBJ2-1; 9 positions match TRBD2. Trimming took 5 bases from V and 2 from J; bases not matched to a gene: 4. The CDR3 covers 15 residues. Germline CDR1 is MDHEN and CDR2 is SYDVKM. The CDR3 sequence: CASSVTSGPYNEQFF. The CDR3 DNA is TGTGCCAGCAGTGTGACTAGCGGCCCCTACAATGAGCAGTTCTTC.

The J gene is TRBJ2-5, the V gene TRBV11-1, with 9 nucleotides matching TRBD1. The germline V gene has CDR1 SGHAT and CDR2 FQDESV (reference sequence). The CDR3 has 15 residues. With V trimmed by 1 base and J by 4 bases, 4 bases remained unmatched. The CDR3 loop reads CASSLDQTGGETQYF. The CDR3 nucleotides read TGTGCCAGCAGCTTAGACCAGACAGGGGGAGAGACCCAGTACTTC.

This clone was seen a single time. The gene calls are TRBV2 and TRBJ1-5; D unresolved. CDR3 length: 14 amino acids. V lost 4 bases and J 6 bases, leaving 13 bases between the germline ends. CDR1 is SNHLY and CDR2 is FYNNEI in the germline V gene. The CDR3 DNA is TGTGCCAGCAGTGTGAGGAGGGAGGGTCAGCCCCAGCATTTT. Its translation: CASSVRREGQPQHF.

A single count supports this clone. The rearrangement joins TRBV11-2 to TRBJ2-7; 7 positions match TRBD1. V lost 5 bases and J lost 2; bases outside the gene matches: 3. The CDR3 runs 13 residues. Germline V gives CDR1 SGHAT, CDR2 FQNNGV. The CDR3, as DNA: TGTGCCAGCAGCCGGGGACAGACCTACGAGCAGTACTTC. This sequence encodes CASSRGQTYEQYF.

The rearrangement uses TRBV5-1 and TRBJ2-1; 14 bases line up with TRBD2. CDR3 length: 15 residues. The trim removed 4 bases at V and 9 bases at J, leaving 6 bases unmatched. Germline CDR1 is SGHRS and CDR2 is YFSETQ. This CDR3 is CASSAGLAGGGEQFF. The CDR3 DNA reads TGCGCCAGCAGCGCAGGACTAGCGGGAGGAGGTGAGCAGTTCTTC.

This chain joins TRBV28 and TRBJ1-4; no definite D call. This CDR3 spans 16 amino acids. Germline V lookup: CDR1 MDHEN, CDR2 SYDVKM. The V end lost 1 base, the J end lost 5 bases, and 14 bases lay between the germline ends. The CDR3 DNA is TGTGCCAGCAGTTTATCCTCTTTGGGGAGCAATGAAAAACTGTTTTTT. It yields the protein CASSLSSLGSNEKLFF.

CDR3 loop: CASSVSGTGGGYTF. In DNA form, the CDR3 reads TGTGCCAGCAGTGTTTCCGGGACAGGGGGTGGCTACACCTTC. The chain joins TRBV6-4 to TRBJ1-2; 11 nucleotides agree with TRBD1. From germline, CDR1 is MRHNA and CDR2 SNTAGT. After removal of 4 bases from V and 7 bases from J, the junction contained 5 bases not matched to a gene. CDR3 size: 14 residues.

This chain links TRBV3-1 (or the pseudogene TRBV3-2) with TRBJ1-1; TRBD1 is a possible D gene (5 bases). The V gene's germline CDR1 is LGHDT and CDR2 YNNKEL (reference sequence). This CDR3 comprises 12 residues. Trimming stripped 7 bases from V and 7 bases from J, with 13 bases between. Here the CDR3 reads CASNRKGDEAFF. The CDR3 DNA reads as TGTGCCAGCAACCGGAAAGGGGATGAAGCTTTCTTT.

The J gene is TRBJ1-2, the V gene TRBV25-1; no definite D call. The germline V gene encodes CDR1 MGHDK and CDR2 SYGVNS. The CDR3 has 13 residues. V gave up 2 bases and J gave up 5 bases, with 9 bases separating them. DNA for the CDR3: TGTGCCAGCAGTGAAACTACCCGGTATGGCTACACCTTC. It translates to CASSETTRYGYTF.

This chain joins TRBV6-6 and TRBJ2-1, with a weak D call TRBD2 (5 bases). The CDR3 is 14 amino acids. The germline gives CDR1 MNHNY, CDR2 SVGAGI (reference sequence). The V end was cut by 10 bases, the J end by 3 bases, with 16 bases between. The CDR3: CATADGGGYNEQFF. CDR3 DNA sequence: TGTGCCACCGCGGACGGAGGAGGCTACAATGAGCAGTTCTTC.

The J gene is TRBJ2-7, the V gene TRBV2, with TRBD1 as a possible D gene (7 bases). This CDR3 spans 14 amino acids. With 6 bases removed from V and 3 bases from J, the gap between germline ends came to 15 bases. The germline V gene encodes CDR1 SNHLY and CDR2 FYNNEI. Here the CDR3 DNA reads TGTGCCAGCAGCAGTACAGGGGACTTCTACGAGCAGTACTTC. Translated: CASSSTGDFYEQYF.